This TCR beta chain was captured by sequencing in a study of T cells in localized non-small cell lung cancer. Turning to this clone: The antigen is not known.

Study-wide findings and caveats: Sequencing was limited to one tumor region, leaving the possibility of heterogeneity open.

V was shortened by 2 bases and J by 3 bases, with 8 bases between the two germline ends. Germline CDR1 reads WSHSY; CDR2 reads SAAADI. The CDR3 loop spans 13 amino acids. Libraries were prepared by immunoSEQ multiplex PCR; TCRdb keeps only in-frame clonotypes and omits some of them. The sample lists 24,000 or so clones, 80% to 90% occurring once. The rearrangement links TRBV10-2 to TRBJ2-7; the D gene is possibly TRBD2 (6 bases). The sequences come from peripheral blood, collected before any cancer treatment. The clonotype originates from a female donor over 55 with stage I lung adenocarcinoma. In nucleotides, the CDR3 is TGCGCCAGCAGTGAGAAGGGACTCTACGAGCAGTACTTC. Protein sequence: CASSEKGLYEQYF.